A single sample gave rise to the 16 T cell receptor beta chains below, sequenced in a study of blood T cell repertoires in COVID-19. The method was immunoSEQ multiplex PCR; TCRdb's version includes in-frame clones alone and lacks a portion of them. Here the sample spans 150,000 to 200,000 clones, about 90% being singletons. Specimen: PBMCs or T cells enriched from blood (not recorded which). These receptors came from a woman aged 18 to 35 who had recovered from COVID-19.

The chain joins TRBV28 to TRBJ1-2; 7 bases are shared with TRBD1. Germline V gene lookup returns CDR1 MDHEN and CDR2 SYDVKM. The CDR3 contains 16 residues. Unmatched junction bases numbered 13, after V lost 5 bases and J lost 4 bases. CDR3 DNA sequence: TGTGCCAGCAGTAGCCCCATTGACAGGGTTGCCTATGGCTACACCTTC. It codes for CASSSPIDRVAYGYTF.

V and J are TRBV25-1 and TRBJ2-1; 9 bases are shared with TRBD1. Germline lookup yields CDR1 MGHDK and CDR2 SYGVNS. The V and J ends lost 7 bases and 10 bases, in that order; junction bases with no gene match: 8. The CDR3 loop spans 13 amino acids. The CDR3 protein is CASTGTGPLEQFF. The CDR3 nucleotides read TGTGCCAGCACCGGGACAGGGCCCCTCGAGCAGTTCTTC.

The J gene is TRBJ2-7, the V gene TRBV24-1; 7 bases agree with TRBD1. CDR3 length: 15 amino acids. Germline assignment: CDR1 KGHDR and CDR2 SFDVKD. With 5 bases clipped from V and 6 bases from J, the junction kept 12 bases outside the gene matches. The CDR3 DNA reads TGTGCCACCAGTGGGGAGACAGGGTTGACGTTCGAGCAGTACTTC. Translated, it gives CATSGETGLTFEQYF.

This clone is medium-sized in the sample. The chain is built from TRBV6-2 or TRBV6-3 and TRBJ1-2; 8 nucleotides align to TRBD1. Trimming cost V 5 bases and J 4 bases; bases outside gene matches: 9. The germline CDR1 and CDR2 sequences are MNHEY and SVGEGT. The CDR3 runs to 15 residues. In DNA, the CDR3 is TGTGCCAGCAGTACCACGGAGACAGGGGCCTATGGCTACACCTTC. Protein product: CASSTTETGAYGYTF.

The genes are TRBV6-5 and TRBJ1-4, with 9 bases fitting TRBD1. Germline CDR1 and CDR2: MNHEY and SVGAGI. Losses at the gene ends were 9 bases for V and 7 bases for J; bases not matched to a gene: 6. CDR3 length equals 13 residues. This CDR3 is CASEWTGAEKLFF. CDR3 nucleotide sequence: TGTGCCAGTGAATGGACAGGGGCTGAAAAACTGTTTTTT.

The chain joins TRBV28 to TRBJ2-5, with D uncertain. Germline loops: CDR1 MDHEN, CDR2 SYDVKM. CDR3 length: 12 residues. With 4 bases removed from V and 5 bases from J, the gap between germline ends came to 8 bases. The CDR3 sequence is CASSYPRETQYF. CDR3 sequence (DNA): TGTGCCAGCAGTTACCCCCGGGAGACCCAGTACTTC.

This chain joins TRBV15 and TRBJ2-6; 9 positions agree with TRBD2. This CDR3 comprises 22 residues. CDR1 and CDR2 (germline): LNHNV, YYDKDF (reference sequence). The V and J ends lost 0 bases and 4 bases, in that order; junction bases with no gene match: 19. In nucleotides, the CDR3 is TGTGCCACCAGCAGAGATAATCAGGCTAGCGGGGCCCTGATGGCCGGGGCCAACGTCCTGACTTTC. Translating it yields CATSRDNQASGALMAGANVLTF.

The V gene is TRBV7-2, the J gene TRBJ2-5; 8 nucleotides agree with TRBD2. CDR1 and CDR2 (germline): SGHTA, FQGNSA. The CDR3 is 14 amino acids. The V and J ends lost 3 bases and 2 bases, in that order; junction bases with no gene match: 2. CDR3 residues: CASSFSGGQETQYF. The CDR3 coding sequence is TGTGCCAGCAGCTTTTCGGGAGGGCAAGAGACCCAGTACTTC. Full variable domain (rest looked up from reference TRBV7-2 and TRBJ2-5): GAGVSQSPSNKVTEKGKDVELRCDPISGHTALYWYRQSLGQGLEFLIYFQGNSAPDKSGLPSDRFSAERTGGSVSTLTIQRTQQEDSAVYLCASSFSGGQETQYFGPGTRLLVL.

The rearrangement uses TRBV5-1 and TRBJ2-5, with D uncertain. Germline V gene data show CDR1 as SGHRS and CDR2 as YFSETQ. Trimming pared 3 bases from V and 1 base from J, leaving 10 bases between. The CDR3 is 14 amino acids. As DNA, the CDR3 is TGCGCCAGCAGCTACATGGAGTCCCAAGAGACCCAGTACTTC. This sequence encodes CASSYMESQETQYF. The variable domain in full, completed from reference TRBV5-1 and TRBJ2-5, reads KAGVTQTPRYLIKTRGQQVTLSCSPISGHRSVSWYQQTPGQGLQFLFEYFSETQRNKGNFPGRFSGRQFSNSRSEMNVSTLELGDSALYLCASSYMESQETQYFGPGTRLLVL.

V and J are TRBV19 and TRBJ2-7; TRBD1 might be the D (6 bases). The germline V and J ends were trimmed by 6 bases and 6 bases, with 12 bases remaining between them. This CDR3 comprises 12 residues. From germline, CDR1 is LNHDA and CDR2 SQIVND (reference sequence). CDR3 nucleotide sequence: TGTGCCAGTAGGTCACAGGGTTCCGAGCAGTACTTC. It specifies CASRSQGSEQYF.

The chain employs TRBV18 and TRBJ1-3; unclear D gene. With 6 bases removed from V and 3 bases from J, the gap between germline ends came to 12 bases. Per germline, CDR1 KGHSH and CDR2 LQKENI. This CDR3 region has 14 residues. The CDR3 reads CASSRQDSGNTIYF. CDR3 nucleotides: TGTGCCAGCTCCCGCCAGGATAGTGGAAACACCATATATTTT.

This clone showed up just a few times. The rearrangement links TRBV19 to TRBJ1-2; D is possibly TRBD1 (5 bases). Germline lookup yields CDR1 LNHDA and CDR2 SQIVND (reference sequence). Trimming shortened V by 7 bases and J by 3 bases, and 15 bases separated the two germline ends. CDR3 length equals 14 residues. CDR3 nucleotides: TGTGCCAGTAAACTCCGACAGAGCTACTATGGCTACACCTTC. Translation: CASKLRQSYYGYTF.

The gene calls are TRBV4-2 and TRBJ2-4; 11 bases are shared with TRBD2. With V trimmed by 6 bases and J by 8 bases, 18 bases remained unmatched. Germline CDR1 and CDR2: LGHNA and YNFKEQ. There are 18 residues in the CDR3. CDR3 in DNA: TGTGCCAGCAGTCCTACCGGGACTAGCGGAGGTATGGGATACATTCAGTACTTC. This translates into CASSPTGTSGGMGYIQYF.

CDR3 loop: CSVTENLYYGYTF. Written as DNA, the CDR3 is TGCAGCGTCACGGAGAATTTATACTATGGCTACACCTTC. J is TRBJ1-2 and V is TRBV29-1; no reliable D call. The CDR3 totals 13 residues. V lost 6 bases to trimming and J lost 3 bases, with 14 bases between them. Germline V lookup: CDR1 SQVTM, CDR2 ANQGSEA.

Points on this clone: One end of the junction varies from germline; a read error may be responsible. The chain couples TRBV5-6 to TRBJ1-2, with 8 nucleotides matching TRBD1. Per germline, CDR1 SGHDT and CDR2 YYEEEE. The CDR3 runs 12 residues. The CDR3 DNA reads as TGTGCCAGCAGCTTCCCTGAGACAGGGGCCCTCTTC. Residues: CASSFPETGALF.

The chain joins TRBV11-2 to TRBJ1-3, with no clear D. The CDR3 is 17 amino acids. Germline loops: CDR1 SGHAT, CDR2 FQNNGV. Trimming stripped 1 base from V and 0 bases from J, with 13 bases between. CDR3 nucleotides: TGTGCCAGCAGCTTAGCTATCCGCTCTAGCTCTGGAAACACCATATATTTT. Protein product: CASSLAIRSSSGNTIYF.